Presented here are 11 T cell receptor beta chains from one specimen sequenced in a study of blood T cell repertoires in COVID-19. Assay: immunoSEQ multiplex PCR; the TCRdb copy retains only in-frame clones and omits some. The table lists fewer than 350,000 clones, 80% to 90% of them singletons. Input material: PBMCs or T cells enriched from blood (not recorded which). The receptor set was obtained from a man under 40 who had recovered from COVID-19.

V usage is TRBV9 and J usage is TRBJ2-1; 8 bases are shared with TRBD2. Trimming took 0 bases from V and 4 from J; bases not matched to a gene: 6. The CDR3 has 16 residues. The V gene's germline CDR1 is SGDLS and CDR2 YYNGEE. The CDR3: CASSVGTAGAYNEQFF. CDR3 nucleotide sequence: TGTGCCAGCAGCGTAGGAACAGCGGGGGCTTACAATGAGCAGTTCTTC.

This clone appeared once. The CDR3 here is CATSRDVGQRANYGYTF. CDR3 nucleotides: TGTGCCACCAGCAGAGATGTAGGACAGAGAGCTAACTATGGCTACACCTTC. The chain carries TRBV15 and TRBJ1-2, with D maybe TRBD1 (6 bases). The CDR3 is 17 residues long. The germline V gene has CDR1 LNHNV and CDR2 YYDKDF (reference sequence). Trimming took off 0 bases at V and 0 bases at J, with 14 bases between the two ends.

The V call is TRBV19, the J call TRBJ2-1, with 8 bases matching TRBD2. The CDR3 extends over 16 amino acids. Trimming cost V 5 bases and J 6 bases; bases outside gene matches: 12. Per the germline V gene, CDR1 is LNHDA and CDR2 is SQIVND (reference sequence). The CDR3 reads CASSGSGTRGFNEQFF. CDR3 nucleotide sequence: TGTGCCAGTAGTGGAAGCGGGACTAGAGGGTTCAATGAGCAGTTCTTC.

The chain is built from TRBV3-1 (or the pseudogene TRBV3-2) and TRBJ2-7; maybe TRBD2 (5 bases). This CDR3 contains 12 residues. Germline lookup yields CDR1 LGHDT and CDR2 YNNKEL (reference sequence). V shed 2 bases and J shed 6 bases, with 8 bases lying between them. Here the CDR3 reads CASSQFRGEQYF. In nucleotides, the CDR3 is TGTGCCAGCAGCCAATTTCGGGGCGAGCAGTACTTC.

The CDR3 region has the DNA TGTGCCAGCACCCAACGAGGCTATGGCTACACCTTC. Its protein is CASTQRGYGYTF. The genes are TRBV12-3 or TRBV12-4 and TRBJ1-2; D is undetermined. The CDR3 contains 12 residues. Between the trimmed V and J ends, which lost 7 bases and 4 bases, there was a span of 10 bases.

The V and J genes are TRBV7-9 and TRBJ2-7, with D hard to call. Trimming cost V 4 bases and J 2 bases, with 12 bases left between them. The germline V gene has CDR1 SEHNR and CDR2 FQNEAQ (reference sequence). The CDR3 totals 14 residues. CDR3 DNA: TGTGCCAGCAGCTCGAGTACAGCCACCTACGAGCAGTACTTC. Amino acid sequence: CASSSSTATYEQYF.

The rearrangement uses TRBV29-1 and TRBJ2-2, with 8 nucleotides matching TRBD1. The CDR3 loop spans 16 amino acids. Germline loops: CDR1 SQVTM, CDR2 ANQGSEA. The junction had 9 bases not matched to a gene; V was cut back by 6 bases and J by 0 bases. CDR3 bases: TGCAGCGTCAGAGCCTCACAGGGGGCGAACACCGGGGAGCTGTTTTTT. This codes for CSVRASQGANTGELFF.

CDR3 sequence (DNA): TGCAGCGTTCGCACAGGGGCAACTAATGAAAAACTGTTTTTT. It translates to CSVRTGATNEKLFF. This chain uses TRBV29-1 with TRBJ1-4; 7 positions agree with TRBD1. The V segment lost 5 bases and the J segment 0 bases; nucleotides outside the gene matches: 3. Germline V gene data show CDR1 as SQVTM and CDR2 as ANQGSEA. CDR3 length: 14 residues.

The chain has TRBV5-5 and TRBJ1-1; D remains ambiguous. This CDR3 contains 14 residues. In germline, CDR1 is SGHKS, CDR2 YYEKEE (reference sequence). Deletions cut 1 base from V and 4 bases from J, with 11 bases between. DNA for the CDR3: TGTGCCAGCAGCTTGCAGTATATTGGCACTGAAGCTTTCTTT. Protein sequence: CASSLQYIGTEAFF.

This chain links TRBV27 with TRBJ1-2; D may be TRBD1 (6 bases). CDR3 length: 13 amino acids. The germline gives CDR1 MNHEY, CDR2 SMNVEV (reference sequence). Trimming shortened V by 8 bases and J by 4 bases, and 14 bases separated the two germline ends. As DNA, the CDR3 is TGTGCCAGCGGCTACAGGGCTTCCTATGGCTACACCTTC. It yields the protein CASGYRASYGYTF.

The V call is TRBV6-5, the J call TRBJ2-1, with D maybe TRBD2 (6 bases). V gave up 6 bases and J gave up 4 bases, with 10 bases separating them. Germline V gene lookup returns CDR1 MNHEY and CDR2 SVGAGI. The CDR3 is 13 residues long. CDR3 residues: CASSAGRYNEQFF. CDR3 nucleotide sequence: TGTGCCAGCAGCGCGGGGAGGTACAATGAGCAGTTCTTC.